This paragraph covers one T cell receptor (beta chain) sequence. Source study methods: Using reference gene primer amplification, nucleated cell counts were estimated. Assay: immunoSEQ multiplex PCR; the TCRdb copy retains only in-frame clones and omits some. V, J and clone size were drawn from that table, and D and trimming were deduced from the DNA. In the table there are 40,000 to 60,000 clones, 90% of which are singletons. This specimen belongs to a study of blood T cell repertoires in COVID-19. For the study at large: Acute and convalescent COVID-19 specimens originated in the United States, Italy and Spain. T cells, B-cell-depleted T cells, or PBMCs provided the cDNA or gDNA that served as material.

The germline V gene has CDR1 SGHRS and CDR2 YFSETQ. The V segment lost 4 bases and the J segment 0 bases; nucleotides outside the gene matches: 6. The CDR3 extends over 16 amino acids. This clonotype was sampled from a human donor in a cohort sampled during active COVID-19. Sequencing was carried out using peripheral blood. The chain is built from TRBV5-1 and TRBJ2-7, with TRBD2 identical over 11 bases. The CDR3 sequence: CASSPRTSGYSYEQYF. CDR3 nucleotides: TGCGCCAGCAGCCCCCGGACTAGCGGGTACTCCTACGAGCAGTACTTC.